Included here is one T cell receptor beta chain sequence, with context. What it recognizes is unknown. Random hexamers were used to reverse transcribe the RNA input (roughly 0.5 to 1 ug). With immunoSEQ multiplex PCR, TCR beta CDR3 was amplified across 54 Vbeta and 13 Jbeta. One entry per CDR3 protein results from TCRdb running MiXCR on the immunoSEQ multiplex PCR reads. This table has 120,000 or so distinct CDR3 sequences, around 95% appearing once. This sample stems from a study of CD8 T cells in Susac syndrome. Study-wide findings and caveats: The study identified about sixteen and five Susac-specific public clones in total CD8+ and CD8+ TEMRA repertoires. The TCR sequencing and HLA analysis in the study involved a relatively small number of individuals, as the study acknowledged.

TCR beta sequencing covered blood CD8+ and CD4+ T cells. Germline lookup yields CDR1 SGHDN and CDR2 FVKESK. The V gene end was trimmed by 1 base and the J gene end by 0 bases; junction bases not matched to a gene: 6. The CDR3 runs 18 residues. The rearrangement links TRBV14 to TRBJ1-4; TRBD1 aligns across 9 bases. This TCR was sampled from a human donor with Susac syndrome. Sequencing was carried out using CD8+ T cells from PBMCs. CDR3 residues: CASSQGTGVWTTNEKLFF. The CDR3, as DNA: TGTGCCAGCAGCCAAGGGACAGGGGTCTGGACAACTAATGAAAAACTGTTTTTT.